The rows below give T cell receptor beta chains drawn from one sample of a study of blood T cells in healthy people across ages. MiXCR, applied by TCRdb to the 5' RACE reads, yields one record per CDR3 protein. This sample has about 1.5 million distinct CDR3 sequences; around two fifths occur once, and the top ten carry roughly 8.2%. The sequenced sample consisted of blood. The receptors here all came from a young woman in good health. The CDR3 runs from the conserved cysteine through the conserved F or W. The D gene is left open where the match is weak. Some rows have no size entry. The others give once, few or many, or a class for an expanded clone.

D gene,J gene,clone size,V gene,CDR3 protein,CDR3 DNA
TRBD2,TRBJ2-3,-,TRBV28,CASSTPGGPTDTQYF,TGTGCCAGCAGTACCCCGGGGGGGCCAACAGATACGCAGTATTTT
-,TRBJ2-1,-,TRBV20-1,CSASRDEWNEQFF,TGCAGTGCTAGTCGGGACGAATGGAATGAGCAGTTCTTC
-,TRBJ2-5,-,TRBV5-1,CASSSGGRVAGETQYF,TGCGCCAGCAGCTCCGGGGGGCGAGTCGCCGGAGAGACCCAGTACTTC
-,TRBJ1-1,-,TRBV13,CASTPRVGASTEAFF,TGTGCCAGCACCCCTCGGGTAGGGGCGTCCACTGAAGCTTTCTTT
-,TRBJ2-7,few,TRBV20-1,CSAPDRNSYEQYF,TGCAGTGCTCCCGACAGGAACTCCTACGAGCAGTACTTC
TRBD1,TRBJ2-1,-,TRBV5-1,CASSLDGQGWSEQFF,TGCGCCAGCAGCTTGGATGGACAGGGGTGGAGTGAGCAGTTCTTC
-,TRBJ1-4,-,TRBV12-3/TRBV12-4,CASSLDLGEKLFF,TGTGCCAGCAGTTTAGATCTGGGGGAAAAACTGTTTTTT
TRBD1,TRBJ1-2,-,TRBV10-3,CAISESTAGGDTGDGYTF,TGTGCCATCAGTGAGTCGACGGCAGGGGGTGACACTGGGGATGGCTACACCTTC
-,TRBJ2-7,many,TRBV20-1,CMAGSSYEQYF,TGCATGGCCGGGAGCTCCTACGAGCAGTACTTC
-,TRBJ1-2,once,TRBV7-2,CASSPRVGSDYGYTF,TGTGCCAGCAGCCCCAGAGTAGGCAGCGACTATGGCTACACCTTC
TRBD1,TRBJ1-2,few,TRBV7-9,CASSISGGGGYTF,TGTGCCAGCAGCATTTCAGGGGGCGGAGGCTACACCTTC
TRBD2,TRBJ2-5,-,TRBV5-1,CASSPGTSEQETQYF,TGCGCCAGCAGCCCGGGGACTAGCGAACAAGAGACCCAGTACTTC
-,TRBJ2-7,-,TRBV12-3/TRBV12-4,CASSRAGVTYNEQYF,TGTGCCAGCAGCCGAGCGGGCGTAACCTACAATGAGCAGTACTTC
-,TRBJ1-2,-,TRBV4-1,CASSQDWGYGYTF,TGCGCCAGCAGCCAAGATTGGGGGTATGGCTACACCTTC
TRBD2,TRBJ2-7,-,TRBV6-1,CASKSGRKDEQYF,TGTGCCAGCAAAAGCGGGAGAAAGGACGAGCAGTACTTC
TRBD2,TRBJ2-1,few,TRBV6-1,CASVDPGLAGVYTNNEQFF,TGTGCCAGCGTAGACCCGGGACTAGCGGGAGTTTACACAAACAATGAGCAGTTCTTC
-,TRBJ1-2,-,TRBV20-1,CSARDRMLGYTF,TGCAGTGCTAGAGATCGGATGTTGGGCTACACCTTC
-,TRBJ2-6,-,TRBV4-1,CASSPGNSGANVLTF,TGCGCCAGCAGCCCAGGGAACTCTGGGGCCAACGTCCTGACTTTC
TRBD1,TRBJ1-2,-,TRBV27,CASSLSATGTRGYTF,TGTGCCAGCAGTTTATCGGCGACAGGGACCCGCGGCTACACCTTC
-,TRBJ1-2,few,TRBV5-4,CASTFGVINYGYTF,TGTGCCAGCACCTTTGGCGTGATAAACTATGGCTACACCTTC
-,TRBJ2-7,-,TRBV9,CASSGGLIYEQYF,TGTGCCAGCAGTGGAGGACTAATCTACGAGCAGTACTTC
TRBD1,TRBJ2-3,-,TRBV12-3/TRBV12-4,CASSPPTGISTDTQYF,TGTGCCAGCAGTCCCCCGACAGGGATTTCCACAGATACGCAGTATTTT
TRBD2,TRBJ2-1,few,TRBV20-1,CSARLGLAGELNEQFF,TGCAGTGCTAGATTGGGACTAGCGGGAGAATTGAATGAGCAGTTCTTC
-,TRBJ2-5,-,TRBV5-1,CASSLEGGLNNEQYF,TGCGCCAGCAGCTTGGAGGGCGGACTGAACAATGAGCAGTACTTC
-,TRBJ2-5,-,TRBV11-3,CASFLRQETQYF,TGTGCCAGCTTTTTGCGCCAAGAGACCCAGTACTTC
-,TRBJ1-6,-,TRBV9,CASSPRGGQESPPHF,TGTGCCAGCAGCCCCCGTGGAGGGCAAGAGTCACCCCCCCACTTT
TRBD2,TRBJ2-2,-,TRBV29-1,CSVGGGSGRSNTGELFF,TGCAGCGTCGGCGGTGGTAGCGGGCGTTCGAACACCGGGGAGCTGTTTTTT
-,TRBJ2-1,few,TRBV6-1,CASSVPSANSYNEQFF,TGTGCCAGCAGTGTACCTAGCGCCAACTCCTACAATGAGCAGTTCTTC
-,TRBJ2-7,-,TRBV30,CAWAGETYEQYF,TGTGCCTGGGCAGGGGAGACCTACGAGCAGTACTTC
-,TRBJ1-1,few,TRBV9,CASSVVAGVGNTEAFF,TGTGCCAGCAGCGTAGTGGCAGGGGTTGGGAACACTGAAGCTTTCTTT
TRBD1,TRBJ1-2,-,TRBV4-2,CASSQDIRDSDLNYGYTF,TGTGCCAGCAGCCAAGATATCCGGGACAGCGACCTCAACTATGGCTACACCTTC
-,TRBJ2-7,few,TRBV7-6,CASSRLTGNRPYEQYF,TGTGCCAGCAGCCGACTTACAGGGAACCGTCCTTACGAGCAGTACTTC
-,TRBJ1-2,-,TRBV20-1,CSVPDNYGYTF,TGCAGTGTTCCTGACAACTATGGCTACACCTTC
TRBD2,TRBJ2-1,few,TRBV12-3/TRBV12-4,CASTPFSGSEQFF,TGTGCCAGCACACCGTTTAGCGGGAGTGAGCAGTTCTTC
-,TRBJ1-1,-,TRBV6-5,CASFLNRPTEAFF,TGTGCCAGCTTTCTGAACAGGCCCACTGAAGCTTTCTTT
TRBD1,TRBJ2-7,once,TRBV18,CASSQDSGGEQYF,TGTGCCAGCTCACAGGACTCAGGGGGTGAGCAGTACTTC